This passage covers 20 T cell receptor beta chains from one sample sequenced in a study of cytomegalovirus exposure and HLA in healthy donors. PCR employed 60 Vbeta and 13 Jbeta primers. The method was immunoSEQ multiplex PCR; TCRdb's version includes in-frame clones alone and lacks a portion of them. Found here are around 99,000 clones, less than 70% of them singletons; the top ten hold about 5.5%. The sequenced sample consisted of PBMCs. These receptors all come from a woman in her seventies in good health and CMV-seropositive.

The gene calls are TRBV6-6 and TRBJ1-2, with D unresolved. Germline V gene lookup returns CDR1 MNHNY and CDR2 SVGAGI (reference sequence). Trimming shortened V by 6 bases and J by 8 bases, and 13 bases separated the two germline ends. The CDR3 runs 12 residues. CDR3 loop: CASRSGDLGYTF. The CDR3 bases are TGTGCCAGCAGATCCGGGGATCTGGGCTACACCTTC.

J is TRBJ1-2 and V is TRBV18, with a weak D call TRBD1 (5 bases). The CDR3 length is 17 residues. V was pared by 0 bases and J by 8 bases, with 22 bases between. CDR1 is KGHSH, CDR2 LQKENI, per germline. The CDR3 bases are TGTGCCAGCTCACCACCGACCTTGTTGCAGGGTCGAGAAGGCTACACCTTC. The encoded protein is CASSPPTLLQGREGYTF.

The chain has TRBV7-9 and TRBJ2-2; tentatively, D is TRBD1 (6 bases). Trimming removed 3 bases from V and 6 bases from J, with 17 bases in between. Germline CDR1 reads SEHNR; CDR2 reads FQNEAQ (reference sequence). The CDR3 contains 16 residues. CDR3 in amino acids: CASSFAPRGTAGELFF. For the CDR3, the DNA is TGTGCCAGCAGCTTCGCACCCAGGGGAACGGCCGGGGAGCTGTTTTTT.

This chain uses TRBV20-1 with TRBJ1-4; possibly TRBD1 for D (6 bases). Germline lookup yields CDR1 DFQATT and CDR2 SNEGSKA (reference sequence). V was trimmed by 5 bases and J by 14 bases, leaving 15 bases between them. CDR3 size: 11 residues. This chain's CDR3 is CSAYGTPRLFF. CDR3 nucleotide sequence: TGCAGTGCTTACGGGACACCGCGGCTGTTTTTT.

This clone was picked up a small number of times. The chain recombines TRBV21-1 with TRBJ1-6. TRBV21-1 is an annotated pseudogene. The CDR3 has 20 residues. The DNA for the CDR3 is TGTGCCAGCAGCAAACTCTCGAATCGGGTCAGAAGCTCCTATAATTCACCCCTCCACTTT. This codes for CASSKLSNRVRSSYNSPLHF.

The J gene is TRBJ1-1, the V gene TRBV9; a weak D match, TRBD1 (6 bases). In germline, CDR1 is SGDLS, CDR2 YYNGEE. The CDR3 is made up of 16 amino acids. The V gene lost 5 bases and the J gene lost 5 bases, with 22 bases spanning the gap. CDR3: CASSRIGRAGETEAFF. The CDR3 coding sequence is TGTGCCAGCAGTCGGATCGGGCGGGCAGGGGAGACTGAAGCTTTCTTT. The full variable domain, its missing parts supplied by reference TRBV9 and TRBJ1-1, is DSGVTQTPKHLITATGQRVTLRCSPRSGDLSVYWYQQSLDQGLQFLIQYYNGEERAKGNILERFSAQQFPDLHSELNLSSLELGDSALYFCASSRIGRAGETEAFFGQGTRLTVV.

CDR3 loop: CATSRDRVNTEAFF. In nucleotides, the CDR3 is TGTGCCACCAGCAGGGACAGGGTGAACACTGAAGCTTTCTTT. The gene calls are TRBV15 and TRBJ1-1; 8 nucleotides match TRBD1. CDR3 length: 14 residues. Germline V CDR1 and CDR2: LNHNV, YYDKDF (reference sequence). Trimming took 3 bases from V and 0 from J; bases not matched to a gene: 0.

Only a few counts were recorded for this clone. V and J are TRBV6-9 and TRBJ2-1; D not resolved. CDR3 length: 11 residues. CDR1 is MNHGY, CDR2 SVAAGI, per germline. V gave up 3 bases and J gave up 5 bases, with 2 bases separating them. CDR3 DNA sequence: TGTGCCAGCAGTTACAACAATGAGCAGTTCTTC. It translates to CASSYNNEQFF.

Only a few counts were recorded for this clone. The chain couples TRBV30 to TRBJ1-1; maybe TRBD1 (5 bases). V was cut by 2 bases and J by 0 bases, with 7 bases left in between. The CDR3 length is 13 residues. CDR1 GTSNPN and CDR2 SVGIG come from the germline V gene (reference sequence). The CDR3 DNA is TGTGCCTGGAGTAGACAGCTGAACACTGAAGCTTTCTTT. It translates to CAWSRQLNTEAFF.

The CDR3 DNA is TGCGCCAGCAGCTTGGATTCGTACACTGAAGCTTTCTTT. Translation: CASSLDSYTEAFF. The rearrangement uses TRBV5-1 and TRBJ1-1; D is unclear. Germline assignment: CDR1 SGHRS and CDR2 YFSETQ. Between the trimmed V and J ends, which lost 0 bases and 3 bases, there was a span of 6 bases. The length of the CDR3 is 13 residues. Supplemented by reference TRBV5-1 and TRBJ1-1, the full variable domain reads KAGVTQTPRYLIKTRGQQVTLSCSPISGHRSVSWYQQTPGQGLQFLFEYFSETQRNKGNFPGRFSGRQFSNSRSEMNVSTLELGDSALYLCASSLDSYTEAFFGQGTRLTVV.

CDR3: CARRFQGQDNEKLFF. The CDR3 DNA follows: TGTGCCAGAAGATTCCAGGGACAGGATAATGAAAAACTGTTTTTT. The rearrangement uses TRBV5-3 and TRBJ1-4; TRBD1 agrees at 8 bases. TRBV5-3 is an ORF, with its function uncertain. Unmatched junction bases numbered 7, after V lost 5 bases and J lost 4 bases. The CDR3 sequence is 15 residues long.

This clone was seen more than once but under ten times. The gene calls are TRBV11-2 and TRBJ1-1; D not certain. Germline loops: CDR1 SGHAT, CDR2 FQNNGV. The CDR3 runs to 14 residues. The ends were cut back, 1 base at V and 1 base at J, with 7 bases in the middle. The CDR3 DNA is TGTGCCAGCAGCTTAGGGGCACGGAACACTGAAGCTTTCTTT. It encodes CASSLGARNTEAFF.

The chain joins TRBV30 to TRBJ2-7; 8 nucleotides agree with TRBD2. This CDR3 spans 15 amino acids. CDR1 is GTSNPN, CDR2 SVGIG, per germline (reference sequence). J gave up 3 bases and V 2 bases, and 9 bases lay outside the gene matches. The CDR3 loop reads CAWSRWRGVLYEQYF. In DNA, the CDR3 is TGTGCCTGGAGTAGATGGCGGGGGGTGCTCTACGAGCAGTACTTC.

The V and J genes are TRBV4-1 and TRBJ2-7, with 8 bases identical to TRBD1. There are 14 residues in the CDR3. V lost 4 bases and J lost 0; bases outside the gene matches: 2. The V gene's germline CDR1 is MGHRA and CDR2 YSYEKL. The CDR3 loop reads CASSLTGDSYEQYF. CDR3 nucleotides: TGCGCCAGCAGCCTGACAGGGGACTCCTACGAGCAGTACTTC.

The V and J genes are TRBV5-1 and TRBJ1-1; a possible D gene is TRBD1 (5 bases). From germline, CDR1 is SGHRS and CDR2 YFSETQ. V was clipped by 7 bases and J by 1 base, with 17 bases between them. The CDR3 runs to 15 residues. DNA of the CDR3: TGCGCCAGCCAGGGATCTACAGCAGGGAACACTGAAGCTTTCTTT. This sequence encodes CASQGSTAGNTEAFF.

V gene TRBV15 combines with J gene TRBJ2-3, with D possibly TRBD2 on 6 matching bases. V lost 3 bases and J 0 bases, leaving 13 bases between the germline ends. This CDR3 is 16 amino acids long. The germline V gene has CDR1 LNHNV and CDR2 YYDKDF (reference sequence). CDR3 bases: TGTGCCACCAGCAGGGCCGCGGGGAGTAGCACAGATACGCAGTATTTT. This sequence encodes CATSRAAGSSTDTQYF.

This chain joins TRBV6-1 and TRBJ1-1, with D perhaps matching TRBD1 (6 bases). This CDR3 comprises 15 residues. The V end was cut by 5 bases, the J end by 1 base, with 14 bases between. CDR1 is MNHNS, CDR2 SASEGT, per germline. The CDR3 protein is CASSHGGGQNTEAFF. CDR3 nucleotides: TGTGCCAGCAGTCACGGGGGGGGCCAGAACACTGAAGCTTTCTTT.

The V gene is TRBV10-1, the J gene TRBJ2-3; D is ambiguous. Trimming cost V 4 bases and J 6 bases, with 8 bases left between them. The CDR3 loop spans 12 amino acids. The germline CDR1 and CDR2 sequences are WNHNN and SYGVQD (reference sequence). The CDR3 here is CASSAIPDTQYF. The DNA for the CDR3 is TGCGCCAGCAGTGCTATCCCTGATACGCAGTATTTT.

The rearrangement joins TRBV7-9 to TRBJ2-5, with D possibly matching TRBD2 (5 bases). V was clipped by 2 bases and J by 5 bases, with 9 bases between them. Germline V gene sequence: CDR1 SEHNR, CDR2 FQNEAQ (reference sequence). The CDR3 runs to 13 residues. The CDR3 sequence is CASSLLADETQYF. The CDR3 DNA follows: TGTGCCAGCAGCTTACTAGCTGATGAGACCCAGTACTTC.

V and J are TRBV5-6 and TRBJ1-5, with a possible D match to TRBD1 (6 bases). The CDR3 is 15 residues long. CDR1 and CDR2 from the germline V gene are SGHDT and YYEEEE. V lost 4 bases and J 8 bases, leaving 19 bases between the germline ends. The CDR3 loop reads CASSHQGTAGEPQHF. The DNA of the CDR3 is TGTGCCAGCAGCCACCAGGGGACGGCCGGGGAGCCCCAGCATTTT.